The 30 T cell receptor beta chains below all came from one sample that was sequenced in a study of cytomegalovirus exposure and HLA in healthy donors (dated by TCRdb to about 2017). The library relied on the immunoSEQ multiplex PCR assay. The multiplex PCR relied on a mix of 60 forward primers for TCR Vbeta segments and 13 reverse primers for TCR Jbeta segments. The source is immuneACCESS, and TCRdb retained only in-frame sequences with V and J called. Part of the clones is not carried over; for the studies checked, unresolved V genes explain less than half of this, and the remainder is unexplained. The sample records some 84,000 clones, 78% of which are singletons. 2% to 3% of the sample goes to the ten largest clones. Sequencing was carried out using PBMCs. The receptors stem from a male donor in good health and CMV-seropositive.

The chain carries TRBV9 and TRBJ2-5; TRBD2 aligns across 10 bases. TRBJ2-7 matches the DNA end more closely, so the J call is doubtful. There are 14 residues in the CDR3. CDR1 is SGDLS, CDR2 YYNGEE, per germline. The CDR3 sequence is CASSGTSGVGEQYF. In nucleotides, the CDR3 is TGTGCCAGCAGTGGCACTAGCGGGGTCGGCGAGCAGTACTTC.

V and J are TRBV7-3 and TRBJ2-2; weak D call: TRBD1 (6 bases). CDR3 size: 20 residues. The V and J ends lost 2 bases and 9 bases respectively, with 31 bases between them. The germline gives CDR1 SGHTA, CDR2 FQGTGA. In DNA form, the CDR3 reads TGTGCCAGCAGCTTAGAGCCTAAATATTTCCGGGACACCTCGTCCCGGGAGCTGTTTTTT. Protein product: CASSLEPKYFRDTSSRELFF.

The chain has TRBV7-9 and TRBJ1-1; D is ambiguous. CDR1 is SEHNR, CDR2 FQNEAQ, per germline (reference sequence). This CDR3 region has 14 residues. The V end lost 4 bases, the J end lost 0 bases, and 9 bases lay between the germline ends. CDR3 sequence: CASSSNSLNTEAFF. The CDR3 region has the DNA TGTGCCAGCAGCTCAAACAGCCTGAACACTGAAGCTTTCTTT. Filled out from reference TRBV7-9 and TRBJ1-1, the complete variable domain reads DTGVSQNPRHKITKRGQNVTFRCDPISEHNRLYWYRQTLGQGPEFLTYFQNEAQLEKSRLLSDRFSAERPKGSFSTLEIQRTEQGDSAMYLCASSSNSLNTEAFFGQGTRLTVV.

The rearrangement uses TRBV18 and TRBJ2-7; 10 bases line up with TRBD1. With 5 bases clipped from V and 3 bases from J, the junction kept 4 bases outside the gene matches. The V gene's germline CDR1 is KGHSH and CDR2 LQKENI. This CDR3 has 14 amino acids. The DNA for the CDR3 is TGTGCCAGCTCAAGGACAGGGGGGGACTACGAGCAGTACTTC. Protein: CASSRTGGDYEQYF.

This clone was detected only once. DNA of the CDR3: TGTGCCAGCAGTGAACCCAAACCGACTTCTGGAAACACCATATATTTT. Amino acids: CASSEPKPTSGNTIYF. J is TRBJ1-3 and V is TRBV25-1; D is unclear. From germline, CDR1 is MGHDK and CDR2 SYGVNS. The CDR3 consists of 16 residues. V dropped 2 bases and J dropped 1 base, with 12 bases sitting between them. Combining the CDR3 with reference TRBV25-1 and TRBJ1-3 gives the whole variable domain EADIYQTPRYLVIGTGKKITLECSQTMGHDKMYWYQQDPGMELHLIHYSYGVNSTEKGDLSSESTVSRIRTEHFPLTLESARPSHTSQYLCASSEPKPTSGNTIYFGEGSWLTVV.

This clone occurred once. The J gene is TRBJ2-1, the V gene TRBV28; 8 bases fit TRBD2. Trimming took 5 bases from V and 5 from J; bases not matched to a gene: 14. Germline V gene lookup returns CDR1 MDHEN and CDR2 SYDVKM. CDR3 size: 17 residues. The CDR3 nucleotides are TGTGCCAGCAGTCTCCGACTAGCGTCGGGCCGGCACAATGAGCAGTTCTTC. It specifies CASSLRLASGRHNEQFF.

V usage is TRBV6-5 and J usage is TRBJ1-3; D perhaps matches TRBD1 (5 bases). Germline loops: CDR1 MNHEY, CDR2 SVGAGI. V lost 5 bases, J lost 0 bases, and 11 bases lay in between. CDR3 size: 15 residues. Written as DNA, the CDR3 is TGTGCCAGCAGTACGACAGCCAGCTCTGGAAACACCATATATTTT. It specifies CASSTTASSGNTIYF.

The chain combines TRBV30 with TRBJ2-7; perhaps TRBD1 as D (6 bases). The CDR3 length is 16 residues. Germline V gives CDR1 GTSNPN, CDR2 SVGIG (reference sequence). Trimming shortened V by 0 bases and J by 5 bases, and 20 bases separated the two germline ends. CDR3 in amino acids: CAWSVLVGRGTDEQYF. Here the CDR3 DNA reads TGTGCCTGGAGTGTACTTGTGGGCAGGGGTACGGACGAGCAGTACTTC.

The chain is built from TRBV5-6 and TRBJ2-7; TRBD1 matches 10 bases. The germline V gene encodes CDR1 SGHDT and CDR2 YYEEEE. V gave up 4 bases and J gave up 4 bases; unmatched junction bases: 8. The CDR3 sequence is 15 residues long. The chain's CDR3 is CASSPTTGGIYEQYF. As DNA, the CDR3 is TGTGCCAGCAGCCCCACGACAGGGGGCATATACGAGCAGTACTTC. Drawing the rest from reference TRBV5-6 and TRBJ2-7, the complete variable domain is DAGVTQSPTHLIKTRGQQVTLRCSPKSGHDTVSWYQQALGQGPQFIFQYYEEEERQRGNFPDRFSGHQFPNYSSELNVNALLLGDSALYLCASSPTTGGIYEQYFGPGTRLTVT.

This clone was seen many times. The chain employs TRBV13 and TRBJ2-1, with 8 bases identical to TRBD2. V lost 1 base, J lost 10 bases, and 6 bases stayed unmatched. The CDR3 totals 14 residues. From germline, CDR1 is PRHDT and CDR2 FYEKMQ (reference sequence). The CDR3 bases are TGTGCCAGCAGCTTAGAGGGCGGCGGGGGGGAGCAGTTCTTC. Translation gives CASSLEGGGGEQFF. Variable domain in full (rest from reference TRBV13 and TRBJ2-1): AAGVIQSPRHLIKEKRETATLKCYPIPRHDTVYWYQQGPGQDPQFLISFYEKMQSDKGSIPDRFSAQQFSDYHSELNMSSLELGDSALYFCASSLEGGGGEQFFGPGTRLTVL.

The chain is built from TRBV7-3 and TRBJ2-1, with a possible D match to TRBD2 (6 bases). Germline assignment: CDR1 SGHTA and CDR2 FQGTGA. This CDR3 is built from 17 residues. V shed 2 bases and J shed 6 bases, with 20 bases lying between them. CDR3 region: CASSLYPGSGMVNEQFF. In DNA, the CDR3 is TGTGCCAGCAGCTTATATCCCGGGAGCGGTATGGTCAATGAGCAGTTCTTC.

The rearrangement joins TRBV27 to TRBJ1-2; D is ambiguous. V was pared by 2 bases and J by 6 bases, with 7 bases between. This CDR3 is built from 12 residues. Germline V gene data show CDR1 as MNHEY and CDR2 as SMNVEV (reference sequence). CDR3 nucleotide sequence: TGTGCCAGCAGTTTAGGAGGGCATGGCTACACCTTC. It encodes CASSLGGHGYTF.

The gene calls are TRBV25-1 and TRBJ2-2, with D tentatively TRBD2 (6 bases). V lost 4 bases and J lost 7, with 22 bases in between. Germline values: CDR1 MGHDK, CDR2 SYGVNS. The length of the CDR3 is 17 residues. CDR3 DNA sequence: TGTGCCAGCAGTGGTACTAGTGGAGCGCAAGCGGGCGGGGAGCTGTTTTTT. Residues: CASSGTSGAQAGGELFF.

Only one count was recorded for this clone. The chain joins TRBV7-9 to TRBJ2-3, with a possible D match to TRBD2 (7 bases). CDR3 length equals 16 residues. The germline CDR1 and CDR2 sequences are SEHNR and FQNEAQ (reference sequence). V was clipped by 1 base and J by 1 base, with 12 bases between them. CDR3 protein: CASSLVGGVRTDTQYF. CDR3 DNA sequence: TGTGCCAGCAGCTTAGTAGGGGGGGTCCGCACAGATACGCAGTATTTT.

The rearrangement joins TRBV19 to TRBJ2-2, with 12 bases lining up with TRBD2. Trimming at V came to 3 bases and at J to 4 bases, leaving 12 bases not matched to a gene. Germline V gives CDR1 LNHDA, CDR2 SQIVND (reference sequence). The CDR3 contains 19 residues. CDR3 in amino acids: CASSMSAGGLAGITGELFF. The CDR3 bases are TGTGCCAGTAGTATGTCGGCGGGAGGACTAGCGGGGATCACCGGGGAGCTGTTTTTT.

The V gene is TRBV6-1, the J gene TRBJ2-5; D possibly corresponds to TRBD2 (5 bases). Germline V gives CDR1 MNHNS, CDR2 SASEGT. V lost 3 bases and J lost 3, with 14 bases in between. This CDR3 comprises 15 residues. Written as DNA, the CDR3 is TGTGCCAGCAGTGACGGCGGGCTGGGGAAAGAGACCCAGTACTTC. Translation gives CASSDGGLGKETQYF.

CDR3 sequence: CASSVGTGGDRRETQYF. CDR3 coding DNA: TGTGCCAGCAGCGTAGGGACAGGGGGCGACCGCCGGGAGACCCAGTACTTC. This chain connects TRBV9 to TRBJ2-5; 11 bases line up with TRBD1. This CDR3 is built from 17 residues. J was trimmed by 5 bases and V by 0 bases; bases with no gene match: 9. Germline lookup yields CDR1 SGDLS and CDR2 YYNGEE.

The gene calls are TRBV9 and TRBJ2-3; D is unclear. Trimming left V 0 bases short and J 0 bases short, with 5 bases between. The CDR3 is made up of 14 amino acids. Germline CDR1 is SGDLS and CDR2 is YYNGEE. Written as DNA, the CDR3 is TGTGCCAGCAGCGTAGGTTCTAGCACAGATACGCAGTATTTT. Its translation is CASSVGSSTDTQYF.

The genes are TRBV27 and TRBJ2-7; 9 bases align to TRBD1. The CDR3 extends over 17 amino acids. CDR1 is MNHEY, CDR2 SMNVEV, per germline (reference sequence). The V and J ends lost 5 bases and 1 base, in that order; junction bases with no gene match: 12. Here the CDR3 reads CASSPGTRQGESYEQYF. CDR3 nucleotide sequence: TGTGCCAGCAGTCCAGGGACCCGACAGGGGGAGTCCTACGAGCAGTACTTC.

The chain couples TRBV11-2 to TRBJ2-1, with D possibly matching TRBD2 (5 bases). CDR1 SGHAT and CDR2 FQNNGV come from the germline V gene. V lost 5 bases and J 9 bases, leaving 14 bases between the germline ends. This CDR3 is 13 amino acids long. CDR3 bases: TGTGCCAGCAGCCCCGTACTAGGAGGTGAGCAGTTCTTC. Residues: CASSPVLGGEQFF. Variable domain in full (rest from reference TRBV11-2 and TRBJ2-1): EAGVAQSPRYKIIEKRQSVAFWCNPISGHATLYWYQQILGQGPKLLIQFQNNGVVDDSQLPKDRFSAERLKGVDSTLKIQPAKLEDSAVYLCASSPVLGGEQFFGPGTRLTVL.

The gene calls are TRBV28 and TRBJ2-5; 12 bases are a match to TRBD2. Per the germline V gene, CDR1 is MDHEN and CDR2 is SYDVKM. The CDR3 contains 15 residues. V was pared by 7 bases and J by 5 bases, with 8 bases of the junction left unmatched. CDR3 loop: CASTRLAGVGETQYF. CDR3 DNA: TGTGCCAGCACCCGACTAGCGGGAGTCGGGGAGACCCAGTACTTC.

V usage is TRBV4-1 and J usage is TRBJ2-3, with 13 bases fitting TRBD2. The germline V gene encodes CDR1 MGHRA and CDR2 YSYEKL. The CDR3 covers 16 residues. The ends lost 4 bases at V and 2 bases at J; junction bases unmatched: 3. CDR3 sequence: CASSPGLAGITDTQYF. The CDR3 nucleotides are TGCGCCAGCAGCCCGGGACTAGCGGGGATCACAGATACGCAGTATTTT.

The chain carries TRBV28 and TRBJ2-2, with D possibly TRBD1 on 6 matching bases. The CDR3 runs to 14 residues. Germline V CDR1 and CDR2: MDHEN, SYDVKM. Trimming cost V 4 bases and J 2 bases, with 8 bases left between them. This chain's CDR3 is CASSSDRNTGELFF. The CDR3 nucleotides are TGTGCCAGCAGTTCGGACAGAAACACCGGGGAGCTGTTTTTT.

The rearrangement joins TRBV7-9 to TRBJ2-3, with D tentatively TRBD1 (5 bases). Germline assignment: CDR1 SEHNR and CDR2 FQNEAQ (reference sequence). The CDR3 sequence is 13 residues long. V lost 1 base to trimming and J lost 4 bases, with 6 bases between them. The CDR3 bases are TGTGCCAGCAGCTTAGACAGGCCAGATACGCAGTATTTT. It encodes CASSLDRPDTQYF.

The DNA of the CDR3 is TGTGCCAGCAGGGACCAGACTAGCGGGGAGATCTACGAGCAGTACTTC. Translated, it gives CASRDQTSGEIYEQYF. The chain carries TRBV5-4 and TRBJ2-7; 11 bases fit TRBD2. This CDR3 is built from 16 residues. Germline V lookup: CDR1 SGHNT, CDR2 YYREEE (reference sequence). With 5 bases clipped from V and 3 bases from J, the junction kept 10 bases outside the gene matches.

The chain is built from TRBV7-9 and TRBJ1-1; unclear D gene. The V and J ends lost 3 bases and 4 bases respectively, with 3 bases between them. CDR3 length equals 11 residues. Germline CDR1 and CDR2: SEHNR and FQNEAQ (reference sequence). Here the CDR3 reads CASSFGTEAFF. The CDR3 nucleotides read TGTGCCAGCAGCTTCGGCACTGAAGCTTTCTTT.

This clone occurred a few times. Other nucleotide sequences from this sample produce the same CDR3. The chain carries TRBV5-1 and TRBJ2-2; D may be TRBD1 (6 bases). Germline assignment: CDR1 SGHRS and CDR2 YFSETQ. The V end was cut by 4 bases, the J end by 1 base, with 11 bases between. CDR3 length: 15 amino acids. CDR3: CASSTQTGNTGELFF. The CDR3 DNA sequence: TGCGCCAGCAGCACCCAGACAGGGAACACCGGGGAGCTGTTTTTT.

This chain links TRBV28 with TRBJ2-1; 7 bases agree with TRBD1. CDR3 length equals 15 residues. V lost 6 bases to trimming and J lost 7 bases; unmatched junction nucleotides: 12. Germline loops: CDR1 MDHEN, CDR2 SYDVKM. The CDR3 region has the DNA TGTGCCAGCAGCAAGGGACAGTGGGGCTGGAATGAGCAGTTCTTC. It codes for CASSKGQWGWNEQFF.

The gene calls are TRBV5-1 and TRBJ2-1; the D gene is possibly TRBD2 (7 bases). Germline loops: CDR1 SGHRS, CDR2 YFSETQ. The V end lost 4 bases, the J end lost 9 bases, and 11 bases lay between the germline ends. CDR3 length: 12 amino acids. The CDR3 DNA follows: TGCGCCAGCAGCCTGGGAGGGGGTGAGCAGTTCTTC. It encodes CASSLGGGEQFF.

This sequence joins TRBV5-1 and TRBJ2-7; a weak D match, TRBD2 (5 bases). This CDR3 is built from 14 residues. V lost 0 bases to trimming and J lost 4 bases, with 11 bases between them. Germline V CDR1 and CDR2: SGHRS, YFSETQ. CDR3 residues: CASSLETGRYEQYF. The CDR3 bases are TGCGCCAGCAGCTTGGAAACGGGAAGGTACGAGCAGTACTTC. Using reference TRBV5-1 and TRBJ2-7 for the parts outside the CDR3, the full variable domain is KAGVTQTPRYLIKTRGQQVTLSCSPISGHRSVSWYQQTPGQGLQFLFEYFSETQRNKGNFPGRFSGRQFSNSRSEMNVSTLELGDSALYLCASSLETGRYEQYFGPGTRLTVT.